Below, 21 T cell receptor beta chains from the same sample are listed, as sequenced in a study of T-cell memory formation after mild COVID-19. TCRdb recomputed calls from the 5' RACE reads with MiXCR, one row per CDR3 protein. The sample lists around 310,000 distinct CDR3 sequences; approximately 15% were seen once. Sequencing used PBMCs or a T cell subset sorted from them (not recorded which). These receptors were collected from a man between 18 and 35 years old who had mild COVID-19 (a few samples of this study predate the infection). Cell type and time point are not known.

This clonotype appeared a few times. This chain links TRBV20-1 with TRBJ2-3; D is ambiguous. Per the germline V gene, CDR1 is DFQATT and CDR2 is SNEGSKA (reference sequence). The CDR3 sequence is 12 residues long. The V and J ends lost 1 base and 4 bases respectively, with 6 bases between them. CDR3 coding DNA: TGCAGTGCTAGAGTTTTCGCAGATACGCAGTATTTT. It specifies CSARVFADTQYF.

This clonotype was seen a few times. V gene TRBV12-3 or TRBV12-4 combines with J gene TRBJ2-7; TRBD2 is a possible D gene (5 bases). The V and J ends lost 6 bases and 1 base respectively, with 10 bases between them. This CDR3 is built from 13 residues. The CDR3 loop reads CASSLAQSYEQYF. DNA of the CDR3: TGTGCCAGCAGCCTAGCACAGTCCTACGAGCAGTACTTC.

In nucleotides, the CDR3 is TGTGCCAGCCCAGATGACAGGGGGGATGGCTACACCTTC. Protein product: CASPDDRGDGYTF. The chain couples TRBV7-2 to TRBJ1-2, with 9 bases that match TRBD1. Germline loops: CDR1 SGHTA, CDR2 FQGNSA. There are 13 residues in the CDR3. V shed 8 bases and J 6 bases; nucleotides not matched to a gene: 7.

The rearrangement joins TRBV19 to TRBJ2-1, with 7 positions matching TRBD1. Unmatched junction bases numbered 7, after V lost 1 base and J lost 4 bases. Germline loops: CDR1 LNHDA, CDR2 SQIVND (reference sequence). The CDR3 contains 16 residues. CDR3 sequence (DNA): TGTGCCAGTAGTATAGTTCCAGGGGGTTGGTACAATGAGCAGTTCTTC. Translated: CASSIVPGGWYNEQFF.

In its sample, this clonotype was seen a few times. V is TRBV7-2 and J is TRBJ2-4; TRBD1 aligns across 7 bases. Germline V lookup: CDR1 SGHTA, CDR2 FQGNSA. This CDR3 region has 14 residues. V gave up 3 bases and J gave up 6 bases; unmatched junction bases: 5. The CDR3, as DNA: TGTGCCAGCAGCTTTACAGGGGCCCTAAACATTCAGTACTTC. Translated, it gives CASSFTGALNIQYF.

This clonotype was observed a handful of times. This sequence joins TRBV6-5 and TRBJ2-1; D possibly corresponds to TRBD2 (5 bases). CDR3 length equals 15 residues. V lost 2 bases and J 0 bases, leaving 8 bases between the germline ends. In germline, CDR1 is MNHEY, CDR2 SVGAGI. The CDR3 coding sequence is TGTGCCAGCAGTTACGGACTGGCCTCCTACAATGAGCAGTTCTTC. Translating gives CASSYGLASYNEQFF.

The genes are TRBV7-2 and TRBJ1-1; D is possibly TRBD1 (5 bases). V was clipped by 7 bases and J by 3 bases, with 21 bases between them. CDR1 SGHTA and CDR2 FQGNSA come from the germline V gene. The CDR3 totals 16 residues. CDR3 amino acids: CASNAPARGGYTEAFF. CDR3 DNA sequence: TGTGCCAGCAACGCCCCAGCAAGGGGCGGGTACACTGAAGCTTTCTTT.

This clonotype was counted only a few times. The V call is TRBV12-3 or TRBV12-4, the J call TRBJ1-1; no clear D gene. Trimming pared 1 base from V and 4 bases from J, leaving 13 bases between. The CDR3 is 15 amino acids. The CDR3 spells CASSLGEGRGTEAFF. The CDR3 nucleotides are TGTGCCAGCAGTTTAGGGGAAGGCCGGGGCACTGAAGCTTTCTTT.

This clonotype was counted a few times. This rearrangement joins TRBV7-9 to TRBJ1-5; tentative D call: TRBD1 (6 bases). Germline-derived CDR1 and CDR2 are SEHNR and FQNEAQ (reference sequence). Trimming took 4 bases from V and 5 from J, leaving 21 bases between them. The CDR3 is made up of 17 amino acids. The chain's CDR3 is CASSYANTGSSDQPQHF. CDR3 DNA: TGTGCCAGCAGCTATGCCAATACAGGGTCTTCGGATCAGCCCCAGCATTTT.

Written as DNA, the CDR3 is TGTGCCAGCACTAAGCAGGGGTCAGGGGAGCTGTTTTTT. Amino acids: CASTKQGSGELFF. V usage is TRBV3-1 and J usage is TRBJ2-2, with D tentatively TRBD1 (6 bases). CDR1 is LGHDT, CDR2 YNNKEL, per germline (reference sequence). The CDR3 spans 13 residues. V was cut by 7 bases and J by 8 bases, with 14 bases left in between.

This clonotype was detected a few times. The chain combines TRBV28 with TRBJ1-2, with TRBD1 matching over 7 bases. V lost 7 bases and J lost 4; bases outside the gene matches: 15. CDR1 and CDR2 from the germline V gene are MDHEN and SYDVKM. The CDR3 extends over 16 amino acids. CDR3: CASTPPGQAMGYGYTF. The CDR3 bases are TGTGCCAGCACGCCCCCAGGACAGGCCATGGGCTATGGCTACACCTTC.

The chain links TRBV12-3 or TRBV12-4 to TRBJ2-1, with unresolved D. The V and J ends lost 2 bases and 5 bases respectively, with 25 bases between them. The length of the CDR3 is 19 residues. The CDR3 loop reads CASSLLLSQAAVPNNEQFF. Written as DNA, the CDR3 is TGTGCCAGCAGTTTACTTTTGTCGCAGGCCGCAGTCCCCAACAATGAGCAGTTCTTC.

This clonotype appeared a few times. The rearrangement uses TRBV9 and TRBJ1-5; D might be TRBD1 (5 bases). The CDR3 length is 15 residues. Germline-derived CDR1 and CDR2 are SGDLS and YYNGEE. The V and J ends lost 4 bases and 0 bases respectively, with 11 bases between them. In DNA, the CDR3 is TGTGCCAGCAGCATACAGGTCCATAGCAATCAGCCCCAGCATTTT. Protein sequence: CASSIQVHSNQPQHF.

CDR3 sequence: CASSPGLVQAEQYV. CDR3 nucleotides: TGTGCCAGCAGCCCGGGACTAGTGCAAGCCGAGCAGTACGTC. The chain joins TRBV27 to TRBJ2-7, with 8 bases that match TRBD2. J lost 6 bases, V lost 6 bases, and 10 bases had no gene match. The CDR3 consists of 14 residues. In germline, CDR1 is MNHEY, CDR2 SMNVEV (reference sequence).

The sample holds a few counts of this clonotype. The chain couples TRBV5-1 to TRBJ2-3; 13 bases match TRBD2. CDR1 is SGHRS, CDR2 YFSETQ, per germline. The CDR3 totals 16 residues. With V trimmed by 6 bases and J by 4 bases, 8 bases remained unmatched. CDR3 DNA: TGCGCCAGCACACAAGACGGACTAGCGGGGGCAGATACGCAGTATTTT. Amino acids: CASTQDGLAGADTQYF.

This chain connects TRBV5-1 to TRBJ2-3; TRBD2 is a possible D gene (6 bases). This CDR3 comprises 16 residues. The germline CDR1 and CDR2 sequences are SGHRS and YFSETQ. Trimming pared 0 bases from V and 2 bases from J, leaving 13 bases between. CDR3 DNA sequence: TGCGCCAGCAGCTTGGCCAATAGCGGATACACAGATACGCAGTATTTT. Its protein is CASSLANSGYTDTQYF.

The chain recombines TRBV19 with TRBJ1-1; 8 bases are a match to TRBD1. V lost 2 bases, J lost 5 bases, and 10 bases stayed unmatched. This CDR3 is built from 16 residues. CDR1 is LNHDA and CDR2 is SQIVND in the germline V gene (reference sequence). CDR3 sequence reads: CASSISHQGAWTEAFF. The CDR3 DNA sequence: TGTGCCAGTAGTATATCTCACCAGGGGGCGTGGACTGAAGCTTTCTTT.

This clonotype was counted only a few times. The CDR3 coding sequence is TGCGCCAGCAGCTTGGGGGAATCAGATACGCAGTATTTT. As protein: CASSLGESDTQYF. The chain joins TRBV5-1 to TRBJ2-3, with D uncertain. The CDR3 contains 13 residues. Trimming removed 0 bases at V and 4 bases at J, with 6 bases between. Germline CDR1 reads SGHRS; CDR2 reads YFSETQ.

This rearrangement joins TRBV11-1 to TRBJ2-1; 10 bases line up with TRBD2. Germline trimming cut 1 base from V and 10 bases from J; bases unmatched to any gene: 16. The CDR3 spans 18 residues. Per germline, CDR1 SGHAT and CDR2 FQDESV (reference sequence). CDR3 coding DNA: TGTGCCAGCAGCTTAGGAATTAGCGGGGGGACGCTGGCTTACGAGCAGTTCTTC. Translation gives CASSLGISGGTLAYEQFF. Looking up the rest from reference TRBV11-1 and TRBJ2-1 gives the full variable domain: EAEVAQSPRYKITEKSQAVAFWCDPISGHATLYWYRQILGQGPELLVQFQDESVVDDSQLPKDRFSAERLKGVDSTLKIQPAELGDSAMYLCASSLGISGGTLAYEQFFGPGTRLTVL.

This clonotype has a handful of counts. The rearrangement joins TRBV7-2 to TRBJ2-1, with 9 bases matching TRBD2. Per the germline V gene, CDR1 is SGHTA and CDR2 is FQGNSA. The length of the CDR3 is 12 residues. The junction had 6 bases not matched to a gene; V was cut back by 3 bases and J by 15 bases. This chain's CDR3 is CASSFSGTSTFF. In DNA, the CDR3 is TGTGCCAGCAGCTTCTCCGGGACTAGCACGTTCTTC.

This chain connects TRBV13 to TRBJ2-1; 7 bases map to TRBD2. The germline V gene has CDR1 PRHDT and CDR2 FYEKMQ (reference sequence). Losses at the gene ends were 8 bases for V and 8 bases for J; bases not matched to a gene: 9. The CDR3 consists of 13 residues. CDR3 coding DNA: TGTGCCAGCGCGACTGGCGGGGGTGATGAGCAGTTCTTC. This translates into CASATGGGDEQFF.